The TCR beta chain under discussion was sequenced for a study of long-term antiretroviral therapy in people with HIV. Turning to the study itself: The 2015 recommendation for immediate ART came about a decade after the earliest samples.

Concerning this clone: The target antigen is unknown.

Study observations and caveats: The ART regimens used between 2004 and 2017 may be less effective than current ones.

Donors needed at least one pre-ART PBMC sample plus at least two post-ART samples. Cryopreserved PBMC, at about 0.9-10 million per sample, were present before DNA extraction. The assay used was immunoSEQ (version v3.0), run at survey level. Profiled with immunoSEQ multiplex PCR; TCRdb holds only in-frame clones, not every one. This sample carries about 33,000 clones, over 60% of them seen once, and the ten largest clones take 7.1%. J lost 8 bases, V lost 3 bases, and 12 bases had no gene match. Per germline, CDR1 LNHDA and CDR2 SQIVND (reference sequence). The CDR3 covers 16 residues. The sequencing here drew on unsorted PBMCs, taken 2 years after starting antiretroviral therapy. This chain uses TRBV19 with TRBJ2-3; 9 bases match TRBD2. The sequence was collected from a woman in her forties or fifties with HIV. The CDR3 coding sequence is TGTGCCAGTAGTATCACCGCCGGGACTAGCTGGCTTACGCAGTATTTT. Its translation is CASSITAGTSWLTQYF.